The next 15 T cell receptor beta chains were all read from a single sample in a study of CXCR3-negative and CXCR3-positive naive CD8 T cells. 5' RACE that incorporated UMI labels was used to prepare the TRB cDNA libraries. No DNA is given; TCRdb re-called the 5' RACE reads and lists each CDR3 protein once. This table lists some 130,000 distinct CDR3 sequences. The sample comprised naive CXCR3- CD8+ T cells from blood. Noted subset: CD45RO-CCR7+CD27+CD95- naive CD8+ T cells lacking CXCR3 (TNR3-). Source of these receptors: a human donor in good health. Some clones in this sample may be carry-over from other donors' samples.

The rearrangement joins TRBV2 to TRBJ2-1; without DNA, the TCRdb call of TRBD2 cannot be checked. This CDR3 spans 16 amino acids. Germline V gives CDR1 SNHLY, CDR2 FYNNEI. CDR3 sequence: CASSGLAGRRPNEQFF.

The chain is built from TRBV19 and TRBJ2-7. CDR1 is LNHDA and CDR2 is SQIVND in the germline V gene (reference sequence). This CDR3 has 14 amino acids. The CDR3 loop is CASSIIGSSYEQYF.

J is TRBJ2-5 and V is TRBV14; TCRdb's D gene call, TRBD1, goes unchecked for lack of DNA. The CDR3 is made up of 14 amino acids. In germline, CDR1 is SGHDN, CDR2 FVKESK. CDR3 loop: CASSPTGPQETQYF.

The chain recombines TRBV29-1 with TRBJ2-7; TCRdb's D gene call, TRBD1, goes unchecked for lack of DNA. The CDR3 loop spans 14 amino acids. Looked up from germline, CDR1 is SQVTM and CDR2 is ANQGSEA. The CDR3 reads CSVPGTRNPYEQYF.

The chain carries TRBV5-1 and TRBJ1-1. This CDR3 contains 13 residues. Germline assignment: CDR1 SGHRS and CDR2 YFSETQ. The CDR3 is CASSQPSGTEAFF.

The chain couples TRBV7-8 to TRBJ2-2; without DNA, the TCRdb call of TRBD1 cannot be checked. The CDR3 is 15 amino acids. Germline V gene sequence: CDR1 SGHVS, CDR2 FQNEAQ. CDR3 loop: CASSKTGSDTRELFF.

This chain connects TRBV12-5 to TRBJ1-2. Germline CDR1 reads LGHNT; CDR2 reads FRNRAP. The CDR3 length is 12 residues. The CDR3 loop reads CASGVEQYGYTF.

This CDR3 is CASISSGYNEQFF. J is TRBJ2-1 and V is TRBV7-9; TCRdb designates TRBD2, a call that cannot be tested without DNA. From germline, CDR1 is SEHNR and CDR2 FQNEAQ (reference sequence). The CDR3 runs to 13 residues.

The gene calls are TRBV6-5 and TRBJ2-7; TCRdb calls TRBD1, which cannot be checked without DNA. Germline-derived CDR1 and CDR2 are MNHEY and SVGAGI. There are 11 residues in the CDR3. The CDR3 protein is CASSPGGEQYF.

The chain combines TRBV9 with TRBJ2-5; absent DNA, TCRdb's TRBD2 call cannot be checked. This CDR3 is 15 amino acids long. From germline, CDR1 is SGDLS and CDR2 YYNGEE. CDR3 loop: CASSVVGSGGETQYF.

The chain couples TRBV15 to TRBJ1-1; TCRdb proposes TRBD1, but this gene call is untestable without DNA. Germline V lookup: CDR1 LNHNV, CDR2 YYDKDF (reference sequence). The CDR3 has 17 residues. CDR3 amino acids: CATSSPWTDPSGAEAFF.

J is TRBJ2-3 and V is TRBV7-9. The germline CDR1 and CDR2 sequences are SEHNR and FQNEAQ (reference sequence). This CDR3 region has 12 residues. The CDR3 sequence is CASSPTTDTQYF.

The chain couples TRBV12-3 or TRBV12-4 to TRBJ1-5; TCRdb lists TRBD1, though no DNA is available to test this call. The CDR3 consists of 14 residues. The CDR3 reads CASSRTGEDQPQHF.

J is TRBJ2-5 and V is TRBV14; TCRdb reports TRBD1, a call that lacks DNA to check it against. CDR1 SGHDN and CDR2 FVKESK come from the germline V gene. This CDR3 is 18 amino acids long. The CDR3 region is CASSQEDRTATYQETQYF.

This sequence joins TRBV12-3 or TRBV12-4 and TRBJ1-6; TCRdb picks TRBD1, but there is no DNA to check that call. The CDR3 consists of 15 residues. The CDR3 loop is CASSGTGSANSPLHF.